The rows below give T cell receptor beta chains drawn from one sample of a study of CD8+CD57+ T cells in acquired aplastic anemia. TCRdb reanalysed the reads using MiXCR and keeps one entry per CDR3 protein. Of around 200,000 distinct CDR3 sequences listed, 40% to 50% were seen once; the top ten hold approximately 9.7%. The sample comprised sorted CD4+, CD8+, or CD8+CD57+ T cells (not recorded which) from PBMCs. These receptors were collected from a human donor with aplastic anemia. CDR3s include the opening cysteine and the closing phenylalanine or tryptophan. Each record gives: V gene, CDR3 protein.

TRBV5-1 | CASNFEGGRNNEQFF
TRBV24-1 | CATAVLGTDTQYF
TRBV12-3/TRBV12-4 | CASSLVHNEQFF
TRBV24-1 | CATRAGGAGELFF
TRBV5-4 | CASSLDNGEQYF
TRBV11-2 | CASSPLGGTYEQYF
TRBV7-9 | CASSLVLRNTDTQYF
TRBV29-1 | CSVEDPREQFF
TRBV7-9 | CASSSSGTGYEQYF
TRBV4-1 | CASSTRTGVDYEQYF
TRBV19 | CASSPLLAGSTEAFF
TRBV10-1 | CASSESTGAPSEKLFF
TRBV10-2 | CASRSGGSIIEQFF
TRBV29-1 | CSVGGVEAFF
TRBV19 | CASSIAVNNEKLFF
TRBV12-3/TRBV12-4 | CASSFEDRYEQYF
TRBV11-2 | CASSLSRDRDYEQYF
TRBV30 | CAWSVGLGNQPQHF
TRBV27 | CAIGRYEQYF
TRBV29-1 | CSAEGPGGAYGYTF
TRBV24-1 | CATSDSSGGSANEQFF
TRBV29-1 | CSALGQSHEQYF
TRBV19 | CASREQNKGSEKLFF
TRBV7-8 | CASSLAAGTYEQYF
TRBV2 | CASTPTGTGELFF
TRBV20-1 | CSASYRGETQYF
TRBV9 | CASSVAMQGEYEQYF
TRBV11-2 | CASRATGFNADTQYF
TRBV20-1 | CSARDPRAYEQYF
TRBV15 | CATSDGGIPLEPQHF
TRBV10-1 | CASSATWDTEAFF
TRBV12-3/TRBV12-4 | CASTATGGGGYTF
TRBV10-1 | CASSGLVEGTDTQYF
TRBV10-1 | CASSEDEGYAGNTIYF
TRBV4-1 | CASSQESGGSPLHF
TRBV2 | CASSVGQYEQYF
TRBV25-1 | CASSPGTSASSGANVLTF
TRBV11-2 | CASSKTGGRTEAFF
TRBV14 | CASSQGGLAGILRGGTDTQYF
TRBV29-1 | CSRDTTNTGELFF
TRBV24-1 | CATSVAGADTQYF
TRBV5-1 | CASSFYGSSSNTGELFF
TRBV7-2 | CASSLQGLFNSPLHF
TRBV10-2 | CASKGTPNTGELFF
TRBV7-9 | CASSAREGNYGYTF
TRBV29-1 | CSLEGMSGFEQYF
TRBV25-1 | CASSEFYTGQGDYGYTF
TRBV11-2 | CASSAVWREARSHYEQYF
TRBV10-1 | CASSESADTQYF
TRBV24-1 | CATSDSGWTEAFF
TRBV2 | CASLGTGTTHEQYF